These T cell receptor beta chains were read from a single sample in a study of resident and recirculating memory T cells in vitiligo. Method: immunoSEQ multiplex PCR; TCRdb's copy keeps in-frame clones and lacks some. The top ten clones hold 5% of a sample with about 76,000 clones, 92% of them seen once. Source material: blood. The receptors shown here come from a male donor with vitiligo. Both conserved end residues are part of each CDR3. A D gene is named only where the DNA matches it firmly.

j_gene,d_gene,v_gene,CDR3aa
TRBJ1-2,.,TRBV4-1,CASSQAGGGRYGYTF
TRBJ2-7,.,TRBV6-1,CASSAQGNPRQYF
TRBJ1-2,.,TRBV7-2,CASSRLGLGAAGYTF
TRBJ2-7,.,TRBV7-2,CAGTKLERWGEQYF
TRBJ2-2,.,TRBV12-2,CASRLVRTGELFF
TRBJ1-5,.,TRBV4-3,CASSQEEEGPQHF
TRBJ2-2,.,TRBV28,CACGGINTGELFF
TRBJ2-7,.,TRBV27,CASSLEGAGEQYF
TRBJ1-3,.,TRBV29-1,CSVAGQAGNTIYF
TRBJ2-3,.,TRBV6-6,CASSSTGLSGTDTQYF
TRBJ2-5,.,TRBV10-1,CASSWGRTYQETQYF
TRBJ1-2,.,TRBV18,CASSPAAVAYGYTF
TRBJ2-2,.,TRBV15,CATSSRQETNTGELFF
TRBJ2-2,TRBD1,TRBV7-2,CASSLTGAGELFF
TRBJ2-3,TRBD2,TRBV11-3,CASAAGLAGAADTQYF
TRBJ2-7,TRBD2,TRBV28,CASSLGTSGDPYEQYF
TRBJ1-1,.,TRBV28,CASPLEGGYGNTEAFF
TRBJ2-7,TRBD2,TRBV5-6,CASSSGLAGGAYEQYF
TRBJ2-1,TRBD2,TRBV7-8,CASSASGREQFF
TRBJ1-2,TRBD1,TRBV5-4,CASSPGTGDGYTF
TRBJ2-1,.,TRBV5-1,CASSSGLYNEQFF
TRBJ2-1,TRBD1,TRBV28,CASSSNYRGAPYNEQFF
TRBJ2-7,.,TRBV6-6,CASSYGLAYEQYF
TRBJ2-3,TRBD2,TRBV5-1,CASTPGGRGIDTQYF
TRBJ1-1,.,TRBV28,CASRPGLTNTEAFF
TRBJ2-4,TRBD1,TRBV29-1,CSAEDRDRNIQYF
TRBJ2-5,TRBD2,TRBV28,CASSQLAATQETQYF
TRBJ1-2,.,TRBV7-8,CASSLESVSPGYTF
TRBJ2-4,TRBD2,TRBV2,CASSSWTSGGDKNIQYF
TRBJ2-1,TRBD2,TRBV5-6,CASSLGLAGGLYNEQFF
TRBJ2-7,TRBD2,TRBV7-9,CASSSLLAPSPYEQYF